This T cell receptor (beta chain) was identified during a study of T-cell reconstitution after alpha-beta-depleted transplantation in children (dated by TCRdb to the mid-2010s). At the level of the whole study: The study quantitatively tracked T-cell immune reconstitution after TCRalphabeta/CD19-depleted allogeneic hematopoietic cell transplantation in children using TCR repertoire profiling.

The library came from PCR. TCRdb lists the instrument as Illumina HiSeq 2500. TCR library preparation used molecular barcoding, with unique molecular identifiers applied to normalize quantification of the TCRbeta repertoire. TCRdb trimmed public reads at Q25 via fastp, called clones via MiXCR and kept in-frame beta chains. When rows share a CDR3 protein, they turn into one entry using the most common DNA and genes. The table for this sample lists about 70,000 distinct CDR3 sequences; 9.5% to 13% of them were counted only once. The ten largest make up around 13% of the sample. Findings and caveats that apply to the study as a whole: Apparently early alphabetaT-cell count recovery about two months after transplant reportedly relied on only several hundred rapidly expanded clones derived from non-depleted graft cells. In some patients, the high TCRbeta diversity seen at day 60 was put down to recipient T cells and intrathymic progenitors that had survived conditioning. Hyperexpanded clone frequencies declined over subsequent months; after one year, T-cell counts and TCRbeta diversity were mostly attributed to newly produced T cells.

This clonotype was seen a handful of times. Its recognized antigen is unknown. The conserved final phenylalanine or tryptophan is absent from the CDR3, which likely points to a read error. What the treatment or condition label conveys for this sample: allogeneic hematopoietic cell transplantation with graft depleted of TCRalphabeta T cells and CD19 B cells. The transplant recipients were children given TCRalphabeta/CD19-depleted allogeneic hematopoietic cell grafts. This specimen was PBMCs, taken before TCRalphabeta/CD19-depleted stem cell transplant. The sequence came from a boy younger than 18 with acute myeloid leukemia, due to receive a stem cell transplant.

Here is the DNA: TGTGCCAGCAGACGCGACGAAGAAGCTTTCTGT. Its coded protein is CASRRDEEAFC. The chain joins TRBV6-5 to TRBJ1-1; no confident D gene assignment can be made. The CDR3 region is 11 residues in length, termini included. Just the 33-base CDR3 DNA is kept, in frame starting at base 1. CDR1 MNHEY and CDR2 SVGAGI were looked up in the germline V gene. Relative to germline, V is 6 bases shorter and J is 8 bases shorter, with 10 bases between their ends.